The rows below give T cell receptor beta chains drawn from one sample of a study of Graves' ophthalmopathy and Graves' hyperthyroidism. TCRdb used MiXCR to reprocess the multiplex PCR reads, holding one entry per CDR3 protein. The repertoire holds 580,000 or so distinct CDR3 sequences, with under 40% as singletons. Sequenced input: peripheral blood or thyroid tissue (not recorded which). The receptor set was obtained from an adult man with Graves' hyperthyroidism. Both conserved end residues are part of each CDR3. Fields, in order: D gene, clone size, V gene, J gene, CDR3 DNA, CDR3 protein. The D gene is left open where the match is weak. Size values are once, few and many counts, or a class for expanded clones, and some rows have none.

D gene: -
clone size: many
V gene: TRBV20-1
J gene: TRBJ1-1
CDR3 DNA: TGCAGTGCTAGAGAGGAGGTAACCACTGAAGCTTTCTTT
CDR3 protein: CSAREEVTTEAFF

D gene: -
clone size: many
V gene: TRBV9
J gene: TRBJ1-1
CDR3 DNA: TGTGCCAGCAGCGCGGACAGTTACACTGAAGCTTTCTTT
CDR3 protein: CASSADSYTEAFF

D gene: TRBD1
clone size: -
V gene: TRBV29-1
J gene: TRBJ1-1
CDR3 DNA: TGCAGCGCTCAGGGGGCTGAAGCTTTCTTT
CDR3 protein: CSAQGAEAFF

D gene: -
clone size: -
V gene: TRBV29-1
J gene: TRBJ2-7
CDR3 DNA: TGCAGCGCATCAGCAGGGGACGAGCAGTACTTC
CDR3 protein: CSASAGDEQYF

D gene: TRBD1
clone size: many
V gene: TRBV4-1
J gene: TRBJ2-5
CDR3 DNA: TGCGCCAGCAGCCAAGGGGGACAGCCTAACCAAGAGACCCAGTACTTC
CDR3 protein: CASSQGGQPNQETQYF

D gene: TRBD1
clone size: few
V gene: TRBV3-1
J gene: TRBJ1-5
CDR3 DNA: TGTGCCAGCAGCCAAGGGGACAGGGATCAGCCCCAGCATTTT
CDR3 protein: CASSQGDRDQPQHF

D gene: TRBD1
clone size: few
V gene: TRBV4-1
J gene: TRBJ1-2
CDR3 DNA: TGCGCCAGCAGCCACCGGACAGGGGGCGGGAGGTCCGGCTACACCTTC
CDR3 protein: CASSHRTGGGRSGYTF

D gene: -
clone size: -
V gene: TRBV29-1
J gene: TRBJ1-4
CDR3 DNA: TGCAGCGTTGAGACCTACCGAGAAAAACTGTTTTTT
CDR3 protein: CSVETYREKLFF

D gene: TRBD2
clone size: few
V gene: TRBV5-5
J gene: TRBJ2-5
CDR3 DNA: TGTGCTACCCCGACTAGCGGAGAGACCCAGTACTTC
CDR3 protein: CATPTSGETQYF

D gene: -
clone size: -
V gene: TRBV7-9
J gene: TRBJ1-4
CDR3 DNA: TGTGCCAGCAGCTTAGGGCGGGGGCTGAACAATGAAAAACTGTTTTTT
CDR3 protein: CASSLGRGLNNEKLFF

D gene: -
clone size: -
V gene: TRBV10-3
J gene: TRBJ1-5
CDR3 DNA: TGTGCCATCAGTGTGAGCGGGATGGAGACCCAGCATTTT
CDR3 protein: CAISVSGMETQHF

D gene: TRBD1
clone size: -
V gene: TRBV24-1
J gene: TRBJ2-2
CDR3 DNA: TGTGCCACCAGTGATCACGACAGGGCGAGGACCGGGGAGCTGTTTTTT
CDR3 protein: CATSDHDRARTGELFF

D gene: TRBD1
clone size: -
V gene: TRBV12-3/TRBV12-4
J gene: TRBJ1-2
CDR3 DNA: TGTGCCAGCAGTCCCCGTCTCATCAGGGACAGACTTTATGGCTGCACCTTC
CDR3 protein: CASSPRLIRDRLYGCTF

D gene: -
clone size: many
V gene: TRBV3-1
J gene: TRBJ1-5
CDR3 DNA: TGTGCCAGCAGCCAATCGGTTAATCAGCCCCAGCATTTT
CDR3 protein: CASSQSVNQPQHF

D gene: -
clone size: -
V gene: TRBV7-3
J gene: TRBJ2-7
CDR3 DNA: TGTGCCAGCAGCCATTCGACGGAGCAGTACTTC
CDR3 protein: CASSHSTEQYF

D gene: -
clone size: many
V gene: TRBV12-3/TRBV12-4
J gene: TRBJ1-1
CDR3 DNA: TGTGCCAGCAGTTTAGAAGGGTTTACTGAAGCTTTCTTT
CDR3 protein: CASSLEGFTEAFF

D gene: -
clone size: -
V gene: TRBV29-1
J gene: TRBJ2-1
CDR3 DNA: TGCAGCGGACAGCGCTCCTACAATGAGCAGTTCTTC
CDR3 protein: CSGQRSYNEQFF

D gene: TRBD1
clone size: few
V gene: TRBV6-5
J gene: TRBJ2-7
CDR3 DNA: TGTGCCAGCAAGGCAGGGGGTCTCTACGAGCAGTACTTC
CDR3 protein: CASKAGGLYEQYF

D gene: -
clone size: -
V gene: TRBV6-1
J gene: TRBJ1-2
CDR3 DNA: TGTGCCAGTGAGGACCCAAACTCGGTGTTTGGCTACACCTTC
CDR3 protein: CASEDPNSVFGYTF

D gene: TRBD1
clone size: many
V gene: TRBV9
J gene: TRBJ1-1
CDR3 DNA: TGTGCCAGCAGCGTAAATTCAGGGACAGGGGGACTTTACACTGAAGCTTTCTTT
CDR3 protein: CASSVNSGTGGLYTEAFF

D gene: -
clone size: few
V gene: TRBV2
J gene: TRBJ1-5
CDR3 DNA: TGTGCCAGCAGCCAAGAACTGGGACCATGGCCCCAGCATTTT
CDR3 protein: CASSQELGPWPQHF

D gene: -
clone size: -
V gene: TRBV19
J gene: TRBJ1-1
CDR3 DNA: TGTGCCAGTAGTGTGCCTGGAGGTGGGAACACTGAAGCTTTCTTT
CDR3 protein: CASSVPGGGNTEAFF

D gene: -
clone size: many
V gene: TRBV10-3
J gene: TRBJ2-7
CDR3 DNA: TGTGCCATCAGTGAGTCTCTTTGGGAGCAGTACTTC
CDR3 protein: CAISESLWEQYF

D gene: -
clone size: few
V gene: TRBV27
J gene: TRBJ1-5
CDR3 DNA: TGTGCCAGCAAGCCCACAGGGTACAATCAGCCCCAGCATTTT
CDR3 protein: CASKPTGYNQPQHF

D gene: TRBD2
clone size: -
V gene: TRBV2
J gene: TRBJ2-1
CDR3 DNA: TGTGCCAGCAGTGAAATGACTAGCGGGGGCTACAATGAGCAGTTCTTC
CDR3 protein: CASSEMTSGGYNEQFF

D gene: -
clone size: few
V gene: TRBV24-1
J gene: TRBJ2-7
CDR3 DNA: TGTGCCACCAGTGCAGGGCGGCGTTCGGGCGAGCAGTACTTC
CDR3 protein: CATSAGRRSGEQYF

D gene: -
clone size: -
V gene: TRBV2
J gene: TRBJ2-5
CDR3 DNA: TGTGCCAGCAGATCGACAGATCGTAGCAATCAGCCCCAGTACTTC
CDR3 protein: CASRSTDRSNQPQYF